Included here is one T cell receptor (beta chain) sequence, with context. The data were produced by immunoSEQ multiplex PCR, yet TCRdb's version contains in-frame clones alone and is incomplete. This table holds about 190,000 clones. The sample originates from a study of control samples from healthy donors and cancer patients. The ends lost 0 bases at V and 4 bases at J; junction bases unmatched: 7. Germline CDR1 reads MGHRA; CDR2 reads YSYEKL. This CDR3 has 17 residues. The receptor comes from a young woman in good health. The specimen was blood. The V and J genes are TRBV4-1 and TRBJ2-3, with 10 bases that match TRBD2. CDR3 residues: CASSQDASGGGADTQYF. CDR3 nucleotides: TGCGCCAGCAGCCAAGACGCTAGCGGGGGAGGGGCAGATACGCAGTATTTT.